Listed below are T cell receptor beta chains from one sample, sequenced in a study of blood T cell repertoires in COVID-19. Data came from immunoSEQ multiplex PCR; TCRdb stores just in-frame clones and leaves some out. The table includes more than 150,000 clones, 75% to 80% detected once. The sample taken for sequencing was peripheral blood. Every receptor here comes from a woman aged 70 to 79 with acute or convalescent COVID-19. Each CDR3 is given with its conserved first and last residue. The order of the fields is V gene, D gene, clone size, J gene, CDR3 protein, CDR3 DNA. D genes are given only for firm matches. For some rows the clone size is stated as once, few or many, or as a class when expanded; others skip it.

V: TRBV30
D: .
size: .
J: TRBJ2-1
CDR3: CAWSVVQAGQFF
DNA: TGTGCCTGGAGTGTGGTACAGGCCGGGCAGTTCTTC

V: TRBV7-9
D: .
size: .
J: TRBJ2-5
CDR3: CASGLANSQTQYF
DNA: TGTGCCAGCGGGCTAGCAAATAGTCAGACCCAGTACTTC

V: TRBV6-5
D: .
size: .
J: TRBJ2-1
CDR3: CASSYSGQMNEQFF
DNA: TGTGCCAGCAGTTACTCGGGACAAATGAATGAGCAGTTCTTC

V: TRBV7-2
D: .
size: .
J: TRBJ1-1
CDR3: CASSGRWVRDTEAFF
DNA: TGTGCCAGCAGCGGCCGGTGGGTGAGGGACACTGAAGCTTTCTTT

V: TRBV7-3
D: .
size: .
J: TRBJ2-7
CDR3: CASSLEPGHTYEQYF
DNA: TGTGCCAGCAGCTTGGAACCGGGACACACCTACGAGCAGTACTTC

V: TRBV19
D: TRBD2
size: .
J: TRBJ2-5
CDR3: CASRAAGGIQETQYF
DNA: TGTGCCAGTAGGGCAGCGGGGGGGATTCAAGAGACCCAGTACTTC

V: TRBV30
D: .
size: .
J: TRBJ1-1
CDR3: CAWSVERQEAFF
DNA: TGTGCCTGGAGTGTTGAGAGGCAGGAAGCTTTCTTT

V: TRBV19
D: TRBD2
size: .
J: TRBJ2-5
CDR3: CASSIQLAGDETQYF
DNA: TGTGCCAGTAGTATCCAGCTAGCGGGAGATGAGACCCAGTACTTC

V: TRBV4-1
D: .
size: once
J: TRBJ2-3
CDR3: CASSQSGWSGIDTQYF
DNA: TGCGCCAGCAGCCAATCAGGCTGGTCAGGGATAGATACGCAGTATTTT

V: TRBV5-1
D: .
size: .
J: TRBJ2-3
CDR3: CASNRPGDDTQYF
DNA: TGCGCCAGCAACCGTCCAGGGGACGATACGCAGTATTTT